This T cell receptor (beta chain) stems from a study of CD4 T cells in relation to SARS-CoV-2 and coronaviruses (dated by TCRdb to the early 2020s). About the study as a whole: In the ViraFEST assay, PBMCs were cultured with antigen for roughly 11 days, after which TCR beta CDR3s were sequenced to identify antigen-specific clonal expansions. Across all 12 patients in the full convalescent cohort, ages ranged from roughly 20 to 75 years, with a median of 38. Of the 12 convalescent patients, 8 were male and 4 were female, and two of the subjects were Hispanic. HLA restriction was mapped for shared crossreactive spike epitopes using patient-derived lymphoblastoid cell lines. At the level of individual TCR clonotypes, the study evaluated whether memory CD4+ T cells crossreact between the spike proteins of SARS-CoV-2 and those of common cold coronaviruses. The Adaptive Biotechnologies TCR-sequencing kit was used for samples from a few pre-COVID donors and for the naive versus memory experiments, whereas the other data were Illumina-based. A different TCR-beta assay, based on Illumina, was used to sequence expansion assays from other donors in the study.

CDR1 GTSNPN and CDR2 SVGIG are derived from the germline V gene (reference sequence). The V and J ends are trimmed by 0 bases and 9 bases, leaving 6 bases between them. The CDR3 contains 12 residues, cysteine and phenylalanine counted. Only the CDR3 portion is preserved as DNA: 36 bases, with reading frame beginning at the first base. On this clone: It lacks a known antigen. No base quality information exists; no much larger clone differs at one position.

Survey-level immunoSEQ TCR-beta sequencing was performed on DNA from CEF-cultured naive and memory CD4+ T cells. As for the authors' bioinformatics: Preprocessing removed nonproductive sequences and CDR3s not starting with C, not ending with F or W, or shorter than 7 amino acids. Antigen-specific clonotypes were called with the MANAFEST web app on the basis of expansion relative to the reference and to other culture wells. A clone was considered positive if significant expansion relative to the reference culture was observed in 2 of 3 replicate wells at an FDR below 0.05. For a clone to be considered positive, significant expansion relative to all other tandem wells and an odds ratio above 5 were also required. Cultured and uncultured naive and memory CD4+ repertoires were searched for previously identified spike- and CEF-reactive CDR3s. After three terminal residues were trimmed from each end, CDR3 homology was quantified as pairwise Levenshtein distance using the stringdist R package. TCRdb retrieved this table from immuneACCESS and kept in-frame rearrangements only. Not all clones are present; in checked studies, unresolved V genes account for under half, and no reason is known for the remainder. That table furnishes V, J and clone size, whereas the DNA furnished D and trimming. This sample holds about 37,000 clones; more than 65% were observed only once. In total, the top ten clones hold approximately 5% of the sample.

What the study reported, not specific to this receptor: Compared with monoreactive clones, crossreactive clones had significantly weaker SARS-CoV-2-driven expansion, a result consistent with antigenic imprinting. Because the crossreactivity analysis focused on spike protein, crossreactivity against other viral proteins was not assessed. Pre-pandemic and post-infection samples were not both contributed by any donor, so tracing of the source of pre-existing responses was limited. Sequencing naive versus memory cells indicated that the assay picks up memory recall responses, not primary responses primed during culture. Small numbers of patients and of tested TCRs were a limitation of the study. Memory CD4+ clonotypes crossrecognizing SARS-CoV-2 and at least one common cold coronavirus spike were found in roughly 65% of donors.

Naive and memory CD4+ T cells were separated from cryopreserved PBMCs by first enriching for CD4 and then performing EasySep naive CD4+ T cell enrichment. For ten to eleven days, sorted naive or memory CD4+ T cells (approximately 91,000) were cultured at a 1:1 ratio with T cell-depleted PBMCs and CEF peptides. Triplicate replicate wells were generally used for each peptide culture condition. Ficoll-Paque PLUS gradient centrifugation was used to isolate PBMCs from leukapheresis product or whole blood. The PBMCs went either fresh into the expansion assay or into cryopreservation at -140 degrees C. The QIAamp Micro DNA Kit was used to extract genomic DNA from the CD4+ T cells.

The chain couples TRBV30 to TRBJ1-6; no confident D gene assignment can be made. The receptor was derived from an adult with COVID-19. Sequencing was done on a sample of naive CD4+ T cells from PBMCs, cultured in vitro. In light of the paper, this sample's cell subset or site label describes: naive CD4+ T cells isolated by negative enrichment. DNA sequence: TGTGCCTGGAGTGTACGGATTTCACCCCTCCACTTT. Its amino acids are CAWSVRISPLHF.